This TCR beta chain was obtained from a study of identical twins. Broader study findings: There was more out-of-frame TCR alpha sharing in monozygotic twins than models estimated. With abundant cord blood beta clonotypes, insertions were fewer; memory repertoires showed no such pattern.

TCRdb re-analysed the 5' RACE reads in MiXCR, keeping a single row per CDR3 protein. This repertoire shows fewer than 900,000 distinct CDR3 sequences, roughly 18% found once; its top ten account for approximately 14%. The ends were cut back, 6 bases at V and 7 bases at J, with 13 bases in the middle. This CDR3 spans 14 amino acids. The table lists this clonotype with a few counts. As yet, its antigen is unknown. The sample was also reused in another study, on T cells expressing NK-cell markers.

Sequenced material: PBMCs. The gene calls are TRBV12-3 or TRBV12-4 and TRBJ1-6; D is undetermined. The TCR originated in a woman younger than 30 in good health. This chain's CDR3 is CASRGGFDNSPLHF. CDR3 in DNA: TGTGCCAGCAGGGGAGGTTTTGACAATTCACCCCTCCACTTT.